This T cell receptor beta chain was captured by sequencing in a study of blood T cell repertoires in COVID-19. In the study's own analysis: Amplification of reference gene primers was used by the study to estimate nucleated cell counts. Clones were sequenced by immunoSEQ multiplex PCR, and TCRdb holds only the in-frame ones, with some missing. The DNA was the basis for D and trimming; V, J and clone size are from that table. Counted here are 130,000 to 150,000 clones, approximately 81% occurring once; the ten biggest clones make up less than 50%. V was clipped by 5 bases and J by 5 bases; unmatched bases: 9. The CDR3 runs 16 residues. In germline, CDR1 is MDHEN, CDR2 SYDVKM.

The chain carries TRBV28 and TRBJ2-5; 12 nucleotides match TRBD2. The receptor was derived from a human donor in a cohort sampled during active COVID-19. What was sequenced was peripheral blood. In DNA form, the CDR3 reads TGTGCCAGCAGTCCTACTACTAGCGGGGGGTGGGAGACCCAGTACTTC. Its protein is CASSPTTSGGWETQYF.